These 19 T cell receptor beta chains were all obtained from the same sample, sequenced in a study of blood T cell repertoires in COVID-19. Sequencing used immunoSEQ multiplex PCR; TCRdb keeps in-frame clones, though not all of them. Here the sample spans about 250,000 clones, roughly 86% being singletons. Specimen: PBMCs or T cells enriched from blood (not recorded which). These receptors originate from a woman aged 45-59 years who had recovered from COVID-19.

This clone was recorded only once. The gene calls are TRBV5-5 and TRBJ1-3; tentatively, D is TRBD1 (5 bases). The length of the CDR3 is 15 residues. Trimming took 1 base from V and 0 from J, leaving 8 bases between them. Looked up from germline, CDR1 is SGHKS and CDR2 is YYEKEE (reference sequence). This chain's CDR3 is CASSLLTDSGNTIYF. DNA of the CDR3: TGTGCCAGCAGCTTGTTGACAGACTCTGGAAACACCATATATTTT.

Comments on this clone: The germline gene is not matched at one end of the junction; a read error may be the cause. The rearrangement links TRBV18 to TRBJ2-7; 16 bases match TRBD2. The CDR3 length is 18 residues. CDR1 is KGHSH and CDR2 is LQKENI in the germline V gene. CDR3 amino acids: CASSPEGLAGGPSSEQYF. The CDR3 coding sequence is TGTGCCAGCTCACCAGAGGGACTAGCGGGAGGGCCCTCCTCCGAGCAGTACTTC.

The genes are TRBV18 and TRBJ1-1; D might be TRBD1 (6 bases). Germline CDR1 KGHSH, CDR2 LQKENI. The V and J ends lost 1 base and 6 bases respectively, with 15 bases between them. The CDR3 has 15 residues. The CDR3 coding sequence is TGTGCCAGCTCACCACAGGGGGAAGCTCTAGCTGAAGCTTTCTTT. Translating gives CASSPQGEALAEAFF.

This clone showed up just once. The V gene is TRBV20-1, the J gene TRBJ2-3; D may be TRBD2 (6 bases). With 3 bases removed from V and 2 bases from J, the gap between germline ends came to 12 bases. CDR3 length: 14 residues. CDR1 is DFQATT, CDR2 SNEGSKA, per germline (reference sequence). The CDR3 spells CSASAAGYTDTQYF. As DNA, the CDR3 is TGCAGTGCTAGTGCCGCGGGGTACACAGATACGCAGTATTTT.

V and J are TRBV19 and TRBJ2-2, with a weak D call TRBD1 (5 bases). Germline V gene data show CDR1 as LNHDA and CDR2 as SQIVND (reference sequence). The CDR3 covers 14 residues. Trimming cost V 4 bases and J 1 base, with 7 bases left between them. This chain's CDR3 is CASSSTGNTGELFF. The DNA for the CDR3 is TGTGCCAGTAGTAGCACAGGGAACACCGGGGAGCTGTTTTTT.

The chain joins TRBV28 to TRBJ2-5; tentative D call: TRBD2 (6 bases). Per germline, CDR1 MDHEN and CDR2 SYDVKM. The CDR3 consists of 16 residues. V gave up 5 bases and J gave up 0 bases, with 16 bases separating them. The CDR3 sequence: CASSAPRRDYQETQYF. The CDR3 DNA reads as TGTGCCAGCAGTGCACCTCGCCGGGACTACCAAGAGACCCAGTACTTC.

The CDR3 region has the DNA TGCGCCAGCAGCTTGGGCCACTTGAACACTGAAGCTTTCTTT. As protein: CASSLGHLNTEAFF. The V gene is TRBV5-1, the J gene TRBJ1-1, with unresolved D. V lost 0 bases and J lost 0, with 6 bases in between. Per the germline V gene, CDR1 is SGHRS and CDR2 is YFSETQ. The CDR3 sequence is 14 residues long.

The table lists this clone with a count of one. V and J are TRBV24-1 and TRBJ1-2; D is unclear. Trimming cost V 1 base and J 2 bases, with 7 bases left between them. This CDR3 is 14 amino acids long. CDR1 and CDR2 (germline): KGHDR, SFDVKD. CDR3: CATSDLTRNYGYTF. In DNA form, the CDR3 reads TGTGCCACCAGTGATTTAACAAGAAACTATGGCTACACCTTC.

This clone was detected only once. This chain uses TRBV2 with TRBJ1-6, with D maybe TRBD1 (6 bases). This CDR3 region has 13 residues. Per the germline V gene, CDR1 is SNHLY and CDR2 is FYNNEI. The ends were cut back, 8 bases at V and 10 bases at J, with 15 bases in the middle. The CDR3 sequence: CASWEGVGSPLHF. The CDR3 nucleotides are TGTGCCAGCTGGGAGGGGGTTGGATCACCCCTCCACTTT.

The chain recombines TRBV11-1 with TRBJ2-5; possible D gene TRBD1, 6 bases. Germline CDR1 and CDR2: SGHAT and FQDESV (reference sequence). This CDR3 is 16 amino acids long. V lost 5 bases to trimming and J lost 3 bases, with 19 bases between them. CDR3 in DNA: TGTGCCAGCAGCGCCTTTCAACAGGGTGGAAAAGAGACCCAGTACTTC. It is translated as CASSAFQQGGKETQYF.

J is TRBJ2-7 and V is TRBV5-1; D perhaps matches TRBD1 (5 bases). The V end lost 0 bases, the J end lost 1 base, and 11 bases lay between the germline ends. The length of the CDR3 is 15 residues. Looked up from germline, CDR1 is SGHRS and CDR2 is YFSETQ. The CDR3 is CASSLAPGPSYEQYF. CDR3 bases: TGCGCCAGCAGCTTGGCACCAGGGCCATCCTACGAGCAGTACTTC.

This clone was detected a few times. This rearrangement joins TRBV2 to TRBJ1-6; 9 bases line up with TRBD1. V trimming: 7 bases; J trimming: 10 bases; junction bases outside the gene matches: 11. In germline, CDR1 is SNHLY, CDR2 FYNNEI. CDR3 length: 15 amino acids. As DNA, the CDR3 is TGTGCCAGCAATGCATTAGGGACAGGGCAGTCACCCCTCCACTTT. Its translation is CASNALGTGQSPLHF. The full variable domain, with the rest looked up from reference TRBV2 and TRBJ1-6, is EPEVTQTPSHQVTQMGQEVILRCVPISNHLYFYWYRQILGQKVEFLVSFYNNEISEKSEIFDDQFSVERPDGSNFTLKIRSTKLEDSAMYFCASNALGTGQSPLHFGNGTRLTVT.

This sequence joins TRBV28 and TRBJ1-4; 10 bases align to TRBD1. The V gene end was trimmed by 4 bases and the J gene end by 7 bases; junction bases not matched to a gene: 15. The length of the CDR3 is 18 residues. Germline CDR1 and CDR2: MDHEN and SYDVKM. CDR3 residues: CASSSTANWDRGGEKLFF. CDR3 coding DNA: TGTGCCAGCAGTTCGACGGCGAATTGGGACAGGGGTGGTGAAAAACTGTTTTTT.

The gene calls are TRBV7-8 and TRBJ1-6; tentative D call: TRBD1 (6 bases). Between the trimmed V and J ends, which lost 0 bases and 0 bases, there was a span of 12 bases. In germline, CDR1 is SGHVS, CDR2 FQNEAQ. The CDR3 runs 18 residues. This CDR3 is CASSLAVAGDSYNSPLHF. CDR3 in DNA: TGTGCCAGCAGCTTAGCGGTGGCAGGGGACTCCTATAATTCACCCCTCCACTTT. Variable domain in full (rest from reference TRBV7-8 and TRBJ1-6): GAGVSQSPRYKVAKRGQDVALRCDPISGHVSLFWYQQALGQGPEFLTYFQNEAQLDKSGLPSDRFFAERPEGSVSTLKIQRTQQEDSAVYLCASSLAVAGDSYNSPLHFGNGTRLTVT.

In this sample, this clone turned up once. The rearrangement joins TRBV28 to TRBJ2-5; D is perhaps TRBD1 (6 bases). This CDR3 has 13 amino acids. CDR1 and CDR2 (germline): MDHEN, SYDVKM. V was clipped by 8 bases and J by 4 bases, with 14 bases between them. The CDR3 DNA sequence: TGTGCCAGCCGAACAGGGATGGGAGAGACCCAGTACTTC. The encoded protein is CASRTGMGETQYF.

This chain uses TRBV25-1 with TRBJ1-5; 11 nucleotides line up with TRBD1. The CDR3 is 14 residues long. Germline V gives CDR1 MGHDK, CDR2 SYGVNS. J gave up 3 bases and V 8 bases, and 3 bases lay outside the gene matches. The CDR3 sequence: CASPGQGVNQPQHF. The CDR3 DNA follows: TGTGCCAGCCCGGGACAGGGGGTCAATCAGCCCCAGCATTTT. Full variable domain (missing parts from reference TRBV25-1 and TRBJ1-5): EADIYQTPRYLVIGTGKKITLECSQTMGHDKMYWYQQDPGMELHLIHYSYGVNSTEKGDLSSESTVSRIRTEHFPLTLESARPSHTSQYLCASPGQGVNQPQHFGDGTRLSIL.

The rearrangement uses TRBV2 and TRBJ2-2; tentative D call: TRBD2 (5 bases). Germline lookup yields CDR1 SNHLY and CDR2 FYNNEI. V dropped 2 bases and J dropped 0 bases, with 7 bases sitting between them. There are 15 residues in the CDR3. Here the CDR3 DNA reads TGTGCCAGCAGTGAAAGAGCGGCGAACACCGGGGAGCTGTTTTTT. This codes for CASSERAANTGELFF.

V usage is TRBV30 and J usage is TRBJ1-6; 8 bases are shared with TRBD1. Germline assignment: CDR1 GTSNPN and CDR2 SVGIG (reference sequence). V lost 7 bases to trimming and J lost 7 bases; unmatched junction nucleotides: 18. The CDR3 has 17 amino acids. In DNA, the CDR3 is TGTGCCTCGCAACCGGGACAGGTCGGACTAAAGAATTCACCCCTCCACTTT. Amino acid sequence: CASQPGQVGLKNSPLHF.

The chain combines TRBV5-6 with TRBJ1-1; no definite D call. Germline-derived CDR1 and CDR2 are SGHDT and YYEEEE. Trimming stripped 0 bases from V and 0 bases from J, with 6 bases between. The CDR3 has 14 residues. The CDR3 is CASSLGTMNTEAFF. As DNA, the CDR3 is TGTGCCAGCAGCTTGGGAACTATGAACACTGAAGCTTTCTTT.